A single sample gave rise to the 10 T cell receptor beta chains below, sequenced in a study of blood T cell repertoires in COVID-19. Profiling relied on immunoSEQ multiplex PCR, and the TCRdb table lists in-frame clones only, not all of them. The sample carries roughly 53,000 clones, 90% recorded once. Sequencing was done on a sample of peripheral blood. Every receptor here comes from a woman aged 40 to 50 with active COVID-19.

The count of this clone is one. The V call is TRBV2, the J call TRBJ2-3; D might be TRBD2 (5 bases). Germline CDR1 SNHLY, CDR2 FYNNEI. There are 13 residues in the CDR3. Deletions cut 6 bases from V and 5 bases from J, with 12 bases between. CDR3 loop: CASRLRDGDTQYF. The CDR3 DNA is TGTGCCAGCAGGTTGAGGGATGGAGATACGCAGTATTTT.

This clone was detected a few times. The J gene is TRBJ1-6, the V gene TRBV7-2; D remains unclear. The germline V and J ends were trimmed by 5 bases and 2 bases, with 16 bases remaining between them. The CDR3 totals 17 residues. In germline, CDR1 is SGHTA, CDR2 FQGNSA. The DNA for the CDR3 is TGTGCCAGCAGCACACTAGGCAGCAAGGCCTATAATTCACCCCTCCACTTT. Its translation: CASSTLGSKAYNSPLHF.

The V call is TRBV5-4, the J call TRBJ2-7; 12 bases fit TRBD2. Germline V gene data show CDR1 as SGHNT and CDR2 as YYREEE (reference sequence). CDR3 size: 14 residues. V dropped 7 bases and J dropped 4; count of bases not matched to a gene: 6. The CDR3: CASWTSGDRYEQYF. CDR3 nucleotides: TGTGCCAGCTGGACTAGCGGGGATCGTTACGAGCAGTACTTC.

The chain joins TRBV2 to TRBJ1-2; D uncertain. V was cut by 6 bases and J by 7 bases, with 12 bases left in between. The germline CDR1 and CDR2 sequences are SNHLY and FYNNEI. The CDR3 length is 12 residues. CDR3 bases: TGTGCCAGCAGGCTTGCCAGTGGTGGCTACACCTTC. Translated, it gives CASRLASGGYTF. The variable domain in full, completed from reference TRBV2 and TRBJ1-2, reads EPEVTQTPSHQVTQMGQEVILRCVPISNHLYFYWYRQILGQKVEFLVSFYNNEISEKSEIFDDQFSVERPDGSNFTLKIRSTKLEDSAMYFCASRLASGGYTFGSGTRLTVV.

V is TRBV7-9 and J is TRBJ1-1, with D tentatively TRBD1 (6 bases). Germline CDR1 and CDR2: SEHNR and FQNEAQ (reference sequence). Trimming removed 1 base from V and 0 bases from J, with 12 bases in between. The CDR3 totals 16 residues. In nucleotides, the CDR3 is TGTGCCAGCAGCTTAGTGGGGTGGGGGCTGAACACTGAAGCTTTCTTT. It yields the protein CASSLVGWGLNTEAFF.

This CDR3 reads CASSKNRGETQYF. CDR3 in DNA: TGCGCCAGCAGTAAAAACAGGGGGGAGACCCAGTACTTC. V and J are TRBV10-2 and TRBJ2-5; 8 bases align to TRBD1. Germline V gene data show CDR1 as WSHSY and CDR2 as SAAADI. With 5 bases clipped from V and 5 bases from J, the junction kept 4 bases outside the gene matches. The CDR3 has 13 amino acids.

The chain joins TRBV7-9 to TRBJ2-3, with 8 bases identical to TRBD1. This CDR3 region has 17 residues. V was pared by 5 bases and J by 1 base, with 11 bases of the junction left unmatched. Germline V CDR1 and CDR2: SEHNR, FQNEAQ (reference sequence). For the CDR3, the DNA is TGTGCCAGCAGCCACACCCCCAGGGGGCTTGGCACAGATACGCAGTATTTT. It yields the protein CASSHTPRGLGTDTQYF.

The chain's CDR3 is CASSLRSAPSPGETQYF. In DNA form, the CDR3 reads TGTGCCAGCAGCTTAAGAAGCGCGCCTTCGCCGGGGGAGACCCAGTACTTC. The chain couples TRBV7-3 to TRBJ2-5, with a possible D match to TRBD2 (5 bases). V was clipped by 1 base and J by 5 bases, with 20 bases between them. Germline loops: CDR1 SGHTA, CDR2 FQGTGA. The CDR3 sequence is 17 residues long.

The chain joins TRBV7-9 to TRBJ1-2; TRBD1 might be the D (5 bases). V shed 4 bases and J shed 4 bases, with 22 bases lying between them. CDR1 is SEHNR and CDR2 is FQNEAQ in the germline V gene (reference sequence). There are 17 residues in the CDR3. CDR3 in DNA: TGTGCCAGCAGCTCCACGACCCGACAGATCAGAGGCTATGGCTACACCTTC. The encoded protein is CASSSTTRQIRGYGYTF.

J is TRBJ1-5 and V is TRBV7-9; the D gene is possibly TRBD1 (6 bases). The length of the CDR3 is 15 residues. Trimming removed 4 bases at V and 4 bases at J, with 14 bases between. CDR1 SEHNR and CDR2 FQNEAQ come from the germline V gene (reference sequence). In nucleotides, the CDR3 is TGTGCCAGCAGCTCACAGGGAAGGGGGAATCAGCCCCAGCATTTT. Protein product: CASSSQGRGNQPQHF.